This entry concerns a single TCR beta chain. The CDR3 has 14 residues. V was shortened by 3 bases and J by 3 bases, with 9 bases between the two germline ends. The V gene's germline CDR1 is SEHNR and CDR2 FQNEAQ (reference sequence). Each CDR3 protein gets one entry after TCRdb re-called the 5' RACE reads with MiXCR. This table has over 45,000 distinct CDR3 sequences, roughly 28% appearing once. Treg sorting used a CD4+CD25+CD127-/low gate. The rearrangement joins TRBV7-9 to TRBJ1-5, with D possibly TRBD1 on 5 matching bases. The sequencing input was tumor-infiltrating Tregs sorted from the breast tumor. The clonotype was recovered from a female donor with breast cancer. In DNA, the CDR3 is TGTGCCAGCAGCTTGGCAGGGATCAATCAGCCCCAGCATTTT. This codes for CASSLAGINQPQHF.